This T cell receptor (beta chain) derives from a study of control samples from healthy donors and cancer patients (dated by TCRdb to 2018 to 2020). Concerning this clone: Which antigen it targets is not known. No per-base quality is available; no much larger clone lies one base away.

The library relied on the immunoSEQ multiplex PCR assay. TCRdb mirrors the immuneACCESS table, restricted to in-frame sequences. Some clones are absent from its copies; in checked studies, under half trace to an unresolved V gene, and the reason for the others is unknown. Counted in this sample were some 130,000 clones; approximately 89% of them appeared once. Of the sample, around 8.9% is held by the ten largest clones. The germline V gene encodes CDR1 SGHRS and CDR2 YFSETQ. V ends up 6 bases short and J 12 bases short, with an unmatched junction base count of 15. From its cysteine to its phenylalanine, the CDR3 spans 14 amino acids. Only the CDR3 part of the read is kept: 42 bases, read in frame from the first base.

The rearrangement combines TRBV5-1 with TRBJ2-1, with 7 junctional bases fitting TRBD1. The sequence derives from a man aged 18 to 35 in good health. Sequenced material: blood. The CDR3 in this case is CASTIITGAQGQFF. The DNA sequence follows: TGCGCCAGCACCATTATAACAGGGGCCCAGGGGCAGTTCTTC.